This T cell receptor (beta chain) comes out of a study of blood T cell repertoires in COVID-19. As for the study in general: Nucleic acid was either cDNA or gDNA, and it came from T cells, B-cell-depleted T cells, or PBMCs.

In the original analysis: Nucleated cell number was recorded as an estimate derived from reference gene primer amplification. Profiling relied on immunoSEQ multiplex PCR, and the TCRdb table lists in-frame clones only, not all of them. V and J calls and clone size are copied from that table; D and trimming were computed from the DNA. The sample lists 60,000 to 80,000 clones; 80% to 90% were seen once. In germline, CDR1 is LGHDT, CDR2 YNNKEL (reference sequence). V lost 1 base and J lost 8; bases outside the gene matches: 1. This CDR3 has 14 residues. This rearrangement joins TRBV3-1 (or the pseudogene TRBV3-2) to TRBJ1-6, with 8 bases aligning to TRBD1. The source is a man in his sixties with acute or convalescent COVID-19. The sequenced sample consisted of peripheral blood. The CDR3 loop reads CASSQVDRDSPLHF. CDR3 in DNA: TGTGCCAGCAGCCAAGTGGACAGGGATTCACCCCTCCACTTT.